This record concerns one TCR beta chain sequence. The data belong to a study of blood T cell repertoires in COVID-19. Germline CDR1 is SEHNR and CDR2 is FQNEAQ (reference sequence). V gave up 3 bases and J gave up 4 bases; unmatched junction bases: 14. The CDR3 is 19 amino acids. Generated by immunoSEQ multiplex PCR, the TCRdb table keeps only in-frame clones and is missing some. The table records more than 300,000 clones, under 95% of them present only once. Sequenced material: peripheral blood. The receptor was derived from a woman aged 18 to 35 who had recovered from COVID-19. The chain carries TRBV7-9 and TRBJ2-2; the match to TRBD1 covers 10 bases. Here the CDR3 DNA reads TGTGCCAGCAGCTTGTATCCAAAGCGGGACAGGGGCTTCACCGGGGAGCTGTTTTTT. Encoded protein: CASSLYPKRDRGFTGELFF.